The 10 T cell receptor beta chains below come from one sample, sequenced in a study of cytomegalovirus exposure and HLA in healthy donors. Assay: immunoSEQ multiplex PCR; the TCRdb copy retains only in-frame clones and omits some. The table shows some 350,000 clones, with approximately 86% occurring only once. Sequencing was carried out using PBMCs. The receptor set was obtained from a woman aged 25-40 years in good health and CMV-seropositive.

The chain is built from TRBV5-8 and TRBJ1-1, with a possible D match to TRBD1 (6 bases). CDR3 size: 13 residues. Germline V gene data show CDR1 as SGHTS and CDR2 as YDEGEE. V was clipped by 3 bases and J by 11 bases, with 17 bases between them. The CDR3 DNA follows: TGTGCCAGCAGCTCCCGGGACATCATCGAGGCTTTCTTT. Residues: CASSSRDIIEAFF. The full variable domain, completed using reference TRBV5-8 and TRBJ1-1, is EAGVTQSPTHLIKTRGQQATLRCSPISGHTSVYWYQQALGLGLQFLLWYDEGEERNRGNFPPRFSGRQFPNYSSELNVNALELEDSALYLCASSSRDIIEAFFGQGTRLTVV.

This clone came up many times. The chain recombines TRBV5-4 with TRBJ2-2; D remains unclear. This CDR3 is built from 16 residues. The ends were cut back, 4 bases at V and 2 bases at J, with 15 bases in the middle. Germline loops: CDR1 SGHNT, CDR2 YYREEE (reference sequence). CDR3 sequence: CASSPSYGDNTGELFF. As DNA, the CDR3 is TGTGCCAGCAGCCCGTCTTACGGCGACAACACCGGGGAGCTGTTTTTT.

The genes are TRBV7-2 and TRBJ1-2; tentatively, D is TRBD1 (5 bases). This CDR3 has 15 residues. V was cut by 5 bases and J by 5 bases, with 18 bases left in between. Per germline, CDR1 SGHTA and CDR2 FQGNSA. CDR3 region: CASSLSVGQRYGYTF. The CDR3 DNA is TGTGCCAGCAGCCTTTCAGTGGGGCAGCGTTATGGCTACACCTTC.

The rearrangement joins TRBV4-3 to TRBJ1-1; 11 bases agree with TRBD1. V was pared by 3 bases and J by 5 bases, with 8 bases of the junction left unmatched. CDR3 length: 16 amino acids. Germline CDR1 and CDR2: LGHNA and YSLEER. The CDR3 protein is CASSQAPGTGGTEAFF. CDR3 bases: TGCGCCAGCAGCCAGGCCCCCGGGACAGGGGGGACTGAAGCTTTCTTT.

The V and J genes are TRBV27 and TRBJ2-2; a weak D match, TRBD2 (5 bases). The CDR3 loop spans 13 amino acids. Deletions cut 8 bases from V and 6 bases from J, with 13 bases between. The germline V gene has CDR1 MNHEY and CDR2 SMNVEV (reference sequence). The CDR3 loop reads CASRAGGAGELFF. For the CDR3, the DNA is TGTGCCAGCCGGGCGGGCGGAGCCGGGGAGCTGTTTTTT.

This clone was seen a single time. The genes are TRBV28 and TRBJ2-1; 7 nucleotides line up with TRBD1. This CDR3 comprises 16 residues. V dropped 6 bases and J dropped 2; count of bases not matched to a gene: 10. Germline V lookup: CDR1 MDHEN, CDR2 SYDVKM. This chain's CDR3 is CASSMTGLEPYNEQFF. DNA for the CDR3: TGTGCCAGCAGCATGACAGGGCTTGAACCCTACAATGAGCAGTTCTTC.

This chain links TRBV27 with TRBJ2-7, with 8 positions matching TRBD2. Germline CDR1 is MNHEY and CDR2 is SMNVEV (reference sequence). This CDR3 spans 14 amino acids. The junction had 6 bases not matched to a gene; V was cut back by 6 bases and J by 2 bases. CDR3 in amino acids: CASRRSGGPYEQYF. In nucleotides, the CDR3 is TGTGCCAGCAGAAGAAGCGGGGGCCCCTACGAGCAGTACTTC.

The sample holds one count of this clone. The chain has TRBV29-1 and TRBJ2-5, with D tentatively TRBD2 (6 bases). The CDR3 is made up of 14 amino acids. The germline V and J ends were trimmed by 5 bases and 2 bases, with 15 bases remaining between them. Germline V gene lookup returns CDR1 SQVTM and CDR2 ANQGSEA. The CDR3 loop reads CSVQGDWIQETQYF. The CDR3 coding sequence is TGCAGCGTTCAAGGGGACTGGATACAAGAGACCCAGTACTTC.

The J gene is TRBJ2-3, the V gene TRBV5-1; D not certain. This CDR3 is 17 amino acids long. The ends were cut back, 0 bases at V and 2 bases at J, with 16 bases in the middle. In germline, CDR1 is SGHRS, CDR2 YFSETQ. The CDR3 here is CASSLVMPTEITDTQYF. For the CDR3, the DNA is TGCGCCAGCAGCTTGGTGATGCCCACGGAGATCACAGATACGCAGTATTTT.

The rearrangement joins TRBV29-1 to TRBJ2-3; D is unclear. Germline CDR1 and CDR2: SQVTM and ANQGSEA. This CDR3 contains 12 residues. Here the CDR3 reads CSIGFRTDTQYF. As DNA, the CDR3 is TGCAGTATTGGCTTTCGCACAGATACGCAGTATTTT.